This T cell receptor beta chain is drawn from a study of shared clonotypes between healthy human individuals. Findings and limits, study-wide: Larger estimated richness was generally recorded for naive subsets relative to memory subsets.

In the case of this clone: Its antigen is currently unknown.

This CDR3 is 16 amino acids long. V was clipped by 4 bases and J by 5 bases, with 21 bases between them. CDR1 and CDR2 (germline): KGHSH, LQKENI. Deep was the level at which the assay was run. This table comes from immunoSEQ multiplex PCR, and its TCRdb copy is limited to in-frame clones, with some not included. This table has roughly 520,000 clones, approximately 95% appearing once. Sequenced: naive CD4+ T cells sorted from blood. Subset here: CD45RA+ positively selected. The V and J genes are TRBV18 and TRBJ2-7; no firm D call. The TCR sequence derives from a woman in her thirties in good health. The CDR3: CASSLPPASRRNEQYF. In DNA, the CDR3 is TGTGCCAGCTCACTCCCTCCGGCTAGTAGGAGAAACGAGCAGTACTTC.